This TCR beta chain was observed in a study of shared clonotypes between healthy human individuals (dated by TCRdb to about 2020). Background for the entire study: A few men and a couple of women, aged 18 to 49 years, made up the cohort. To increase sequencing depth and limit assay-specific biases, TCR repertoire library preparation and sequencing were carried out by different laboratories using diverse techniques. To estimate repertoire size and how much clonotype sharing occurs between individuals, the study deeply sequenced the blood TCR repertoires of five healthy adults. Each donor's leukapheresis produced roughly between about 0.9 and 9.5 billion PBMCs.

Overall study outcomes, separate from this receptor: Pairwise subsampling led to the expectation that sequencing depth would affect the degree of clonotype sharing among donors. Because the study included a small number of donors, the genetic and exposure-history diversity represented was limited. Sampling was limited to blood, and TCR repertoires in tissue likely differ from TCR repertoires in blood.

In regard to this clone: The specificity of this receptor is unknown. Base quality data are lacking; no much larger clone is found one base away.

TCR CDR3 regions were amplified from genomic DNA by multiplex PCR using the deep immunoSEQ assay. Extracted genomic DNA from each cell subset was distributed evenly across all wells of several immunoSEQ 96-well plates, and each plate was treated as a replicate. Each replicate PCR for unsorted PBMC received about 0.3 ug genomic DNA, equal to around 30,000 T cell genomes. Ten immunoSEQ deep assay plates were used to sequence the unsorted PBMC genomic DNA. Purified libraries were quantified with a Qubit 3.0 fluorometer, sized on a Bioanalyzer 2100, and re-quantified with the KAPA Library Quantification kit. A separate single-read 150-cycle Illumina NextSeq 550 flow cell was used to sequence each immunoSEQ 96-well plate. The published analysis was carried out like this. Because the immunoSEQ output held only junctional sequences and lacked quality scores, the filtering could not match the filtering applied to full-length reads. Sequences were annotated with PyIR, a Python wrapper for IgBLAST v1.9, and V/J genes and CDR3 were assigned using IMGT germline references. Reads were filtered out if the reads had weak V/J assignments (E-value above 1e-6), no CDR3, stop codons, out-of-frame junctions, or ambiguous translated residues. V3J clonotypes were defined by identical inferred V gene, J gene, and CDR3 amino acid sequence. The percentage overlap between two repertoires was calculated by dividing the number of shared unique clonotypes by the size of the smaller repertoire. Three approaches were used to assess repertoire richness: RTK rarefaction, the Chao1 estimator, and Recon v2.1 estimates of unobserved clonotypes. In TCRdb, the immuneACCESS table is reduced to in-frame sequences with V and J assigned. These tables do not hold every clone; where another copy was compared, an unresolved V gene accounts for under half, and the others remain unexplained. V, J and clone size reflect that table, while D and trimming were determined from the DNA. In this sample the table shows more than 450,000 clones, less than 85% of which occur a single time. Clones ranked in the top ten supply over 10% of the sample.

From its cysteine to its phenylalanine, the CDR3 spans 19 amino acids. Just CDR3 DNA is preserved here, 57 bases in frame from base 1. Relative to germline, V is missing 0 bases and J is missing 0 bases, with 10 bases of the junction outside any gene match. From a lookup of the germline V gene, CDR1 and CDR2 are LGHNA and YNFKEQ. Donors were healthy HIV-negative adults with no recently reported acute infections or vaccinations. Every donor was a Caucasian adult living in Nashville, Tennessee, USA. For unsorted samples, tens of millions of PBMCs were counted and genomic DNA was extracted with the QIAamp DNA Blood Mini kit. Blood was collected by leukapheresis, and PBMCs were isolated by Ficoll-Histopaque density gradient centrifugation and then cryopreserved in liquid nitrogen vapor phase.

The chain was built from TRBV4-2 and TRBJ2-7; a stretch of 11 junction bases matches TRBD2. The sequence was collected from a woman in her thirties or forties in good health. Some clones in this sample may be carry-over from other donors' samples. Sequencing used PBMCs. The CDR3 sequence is CASSQDPHGLAGLSYEQYF. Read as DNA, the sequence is TGTGCCAGCAGCCAAGATCCCCACGGACTAGCGGGCCTCTCCTACGAGCAGTACTTC.